This T cell receptor beta chain was recovered during a study of read filtering for tumor transcriptome and immune sequencing. About the study: Roughly 8 patients were R-ISS I, more than 15 were R-ISS II, six or seven were R-ISS III.

The CDR3 length is 10 residues. Between the trimmed V and J ends, which lost 4 bases and 6 bases, there was a span of 0 bases. This clonotype was picked up many times. The library was built from around 400 ng RNA with molecular barcoded adaptors for alpha/delta and beta/gamma chains. TCRdb redid the calling of the reads with MiXCR, one entry per CDR3 protein. The sample carries 50,000 to 65,000 distinct CDR3 sequences, 9% to 15% recorded once. Sequenced sample: a population of CD138-negative cells sorted from bone marrow. This chain uses TRBV12-3 or TRBV12-4 with TRBJ2-2; D gene ambiguous. This receptor was obtained from a donor at least 40 years old with multiple myeloma. DNA of the CDR3: TGTGCCAGCAGTTCCGGGGAGCTGTTTTTT. This encodes CASSSGELFF.